Listed below are T cell receptor beta chains from one sample, sequenced in a study of T-cell reconstitution after alpha-beta-depleted transplantation in children. Via MiXCR, TCRdb re-called the PCR reads, giving one row per CDR3 protein. Of 200,000 to 250,000 distinct CDR3 sequences listed, 12% are singletons. This specimen was PBMCs from the stem cell graft donor, taken from the stem cell graft. These receptor sequences come from a human donor who donated a stem cell graft to a child with acute lymphoblastic leukemia. Each CDR3 is given with its conserved first and last residue. Each record gives: CDR3 protein, CDR3 DNA, CDR3 length, clone size, V gene, D gene, J gene. A D gene is named only where the DNA matches it firmly. Part of the rows lack a size; the others show once, few, many or a class for expanded clones.

CDR3 protein: CASSLNRVGEKLFF; CDR3 DNA: TGTGCCAGCAGCCTTAACAGGGTCGGCGAAAAACTGTTTTTT; CDR3 length: 14; clone size: many; V gene: TRBV7-2; D gene: .; J gene: TRBJ1-4
CDR3 protein: CSARDRGQNTEAFF; CDR3 DNA: TGCAGTGCTAGGGACAGGGGCCAAAACACTGAAGCTTTCTTT; CDR3 length: 14; clone size: many; V gene: TRBV20-1; D gene: TRBD1; J gene: TRBJ1-1
CDR3 protein: CACRGGLETQYF; CDR3 DNA: TGTGCCTGCAGGGGCGGACTGGAGACCCAGTACTTC; CDR3 length: 12; clone size: many; V gene: TRBV7-9; D gene: .; J gene: TRBJ2-5
CDR3 protein: CASSPGVSNTEAFF; CDR3 DNA: TGTGCCAGCAGCCCCGGGGTTTCGAACACTGAAGCTTTCTTT; CDR3 length: 14; clone size: .; V gene: TRBV28; D gene: .; J gene: TRBJ1-1
CDR3 protein: CASSLDLSHPTDTQYF; CDR3 DNA: TGTGCCAGCAGCTTAGACCTTAGTCACCCCACAGATACGCAGTATTTT; CDR3 length: 16; clone size: many; V gene: TRBV7-9; D gene: .; J gene: TRBJ2-3
CDR3 protein: CSVEGAAGELFF; CDR3 DNA: TGCAGCGTCGAAGGGGCCGCCGGGGAGCTGTTTTTT; CDR3 length: 12; clone size: many; V gene: TRBV29-1; D gene: .; J gene: TRBJ2-2
CDR3 protein: CASSYRTGRYPQHF; CDR3 DNA: TGTGCCAGCAGTTACAGGACAGGGCGGTATCCCCAGCATTTT; CDR3 length: 14; clone size: many; V gene: TRBV6-2/TRBV6-3; D gene: TRBD1; J gene: TRBJ1-5
CDR3 protein: CSARASGGHEQYF; CDR3 DNA: TGCAGTGCTAGAGCTAGCGGGGGCCACGAGCAGTACTTC; CDR3 length: 13; clone size: many; V gene: TRBV20-1; D gene: TRBD2; J gene: TRBJ2-7
CDR3 protein: CASIYNTDLDGYTF; CDR3 DNA: TGTGCCAGCATATACAACACTGATCTCGATGGCTACACCTTC; CDR3 length: 14; clone size: many; V gene: TRBV5-6; D gene: .; J gene: TRBJ1-2
CDR3 protein: CATGGGGDQPQHF; CDR3 DNA: TGCGCCACAGGCGGTGGGGGGGATCAGCCCCAGCATTTT; CDR3 length: 13; clone size: many; V gene: TRBV4-1; D gene: .; J gene: TRBJ1-5
CDR3 protein: CASSPKLNTEAFF; CDR3 DNA: TGTGCCAGCTCACCAAAGCTGAACACTGAAGCTTTCTTT; CDR3 length: 13; clone size: many; V gene: TRBV18; D gene: .; J gene: TRBJ1-1
CDR3 protein: CSATTRRASSTDTQYF; CDR3 DNA: TGCAGTGCCACGACAAGGAGGGCGTCTAGCACAGATACGCAGTATTTT; CDR3 length: 16; clone size: many; V gene: TRBV20-1; D gene: .; J gene: TRBJ2-3
CDR3 protein: CASGRENSYNEQFF; CDR3 DNA: TGCGCCAGCGGGCGGGAGAACTCCTACAATGAGCAGTTCTTC; CDR3 length: 14; clone size: many; V gene: TRBV5-1; D gene: TRBD2; J gene: TRBJ2-1
CDR3 protein: CASSQERGAGWNTIYF; CDR3 DNA: TGTGCCAGCAGCCAAGAGAGGGGCGCCGGGTGGAACACCATATATTTT; CDR3 length: 16; clone size: many; V gene: TRBV4-2; D gene: .; J gene: TRBJ1-3
CDR3 protein: CASSLHVNTEAFF; CDR3 DNA: TGTGCCAGCAGCTTACATGTGAACACTGAAGCTTTCTTT; CDR3 length: 13; clone size: many; V gene: TRBV5-5; D gene: .; J gene: TRBJ1-1
CDR3 protein: CASSVEWRSAGELFF; CDR3 DNA: TGTGCCAGCAGCGTAGAGTGGAGATCTGCCGGGGAGCTGTTTTTT; CDR3 length: 15; clone size: many; V gene: TRBV9; D gene: .; J gene: TRBJ2-2
CDR3 protein: CASSLGLAGGGDEQFF; CDR3 DNA: TGTGCCAGCAGTTTGGGACTAGCGGGAGGAGGCGATGAGCAGTTCTTC; CDR3 length: 16; clone size: few; V gene: TRBV7-9; D gene: TRBD2; J gene: TRBJ2-1
CDR3 protein: CSATHEVRQETQYF; CDR3 DNA: TGCAGTGCTACCCACGAAGTCCGGCAAGAGACCCAGTACTTC; CDR3 length: 14; clone size: many; V gene: TRBV20-1; D gene: .; J gene: TRBJ2-5